Below, 24 T cell receptor beta chains from the same sample are listed, as sequenced in a study of cytomegalovirus exposure and HLA in healthy donors. The PCR employed 60 Vbeta primers together with 13 Jbeta primers. Profiling relied on immunoSEQ multiplex PCR, and the TCRdb table lists in-frame clones only, not all of them. This table holds roughly 190,000 clones, roughly 80% found once. The specimen sequenced was PBMCs. These receptors all stem from a man aged 35 to 55 in good health and CMV-seropositive.

This rearrangement joins TRBV9 to TRBJ2-1; D gene uncertain. Trimming cost V 4 bases and J 5 bases, with 4 bases left between them. Germline CDR1 SGDLS, CDR2 YYNGEE. CDR3 length: 11 residues. The CDR3 spells CASSLNNEQFF. In nucleotides, the CDR3 is TGTGCCAGCAGCCTAAACAATGAGCAGTTCTTC.

A few counts support this clone. The gene calls are TRBV30 and TRBJ2-5; no reliable D call. CDR3 length: 14 amino acids. Germline V lookup: CDR1 GTSNPN, CDR2 SVGIG (reference sequence). The germline V and J ends were trimmed by 0 bases and 1 base, with 9 bases remaining between them. The CDR3 DNA reads TGTGCCTGGAGTGTACGTGGAGCCCAAGAGACCCAGTACTTC. This codes for CAWSVRGAQETQYF.

CDR3 in DNA: TGTGCCAGCTCACCGCTGGACAGGGGAGACTATGGCTACACCTTC. Protein product: CASSPLDRGDYGYTF. The rearrangement uses TRBV18 and TRBJ1-2; TRBD1 matches at 9 bases. Germline CDR1 KGHSH, CDR2 LQKENI. The CDR3 extends over 15 amino acids. Germline trimming cut 3 bases from V and 3 bases from J; bases unmatched to any gene: 5.

This rearrangement joins TRBV9 to TRBJ2-3, with 7 nucleotides matching TRBD2. V gave up 0 bases and J gave up 3 bases; unmatched junction bases: 7. The CDR3 runs to 16 residues. In germline, CDR1 is SGDLS, CDR2 YYNGEE. CDR3 sequence reads: CASSVVSGAGTDTQYF. DNA of the CDR3: TGTGCCAGCAGCGTAGTGTCGGGAGCGGGGACAGATACGCAGTATTTT.

The genes are TRBV2 and TRBJ1-5; D remains unclear. Trimming took 6 bases from V and 4 from J, leaving 10 bases between them. CDR1 is SNHLY and CDR2 is FYNNEI in the germline V gene. The CDR3 has 13 amino acids. The CDR3 spells CASRDDGNQPQHF. The CDR3, as DNA: TGTGCCAGCAGAGACGACGGGAATCAGCCCCAGCATTTT. The full variable domain, completed using reference TRBV2 and TRBJ1-5, is EPEVTQTPSHQVTQMGQEVILRCVPISNHLYFYWYRQILGQKVEFLVSFYNNEISEKSEIFDDQFSVERPDGSNFTLKIRSTKLEDSAMYFCASRDDGNQPQHFGDGTRLSIL.

The chain combines TRBV18 with TRBJ2-7; TRBD1 aligns across 10 bases. J gave up 6 bases and V 7 bases, and 6 bases lay outside the gene matches. This CDR3 is built from 13 residues. CDR1 is KGHSH and CDR2 is LQKENI in the germline V gene. The CDR3 protein is CASFRDRGGEQYF. CDR3 coding DNA: TGTGCCAGCTTCCGGGACAGGGGAGGCGAGCAGTACTTC.

The chain employs TRBV11-1 and TRBJ2-7; TRBD1 might be the D (6 bases). The germline V gene has CDR1 SGHAT and CDR2 FQDESV (reference sequence). The CDR3 spans 15 residues. Deletions cut 2 bases from V and 7 bases from J, with 18 bases between. CDR3 sequence: CASSLNRARYREQYF. CDR3 coding DNA: TGTGCCAGCAGCTTAAACAGGGCTCGGTATCGGGAGCAGTACTTC. The full variable domain, rest sourced from reference TRBV11-1 and TRBJ2-7, is EAEVAQSPRYKITEKSQAVAFWCDPISGHATLYWYRQILGQGPELLVQFQDESVVDDSQLPKDRFSAERLKGVDSTLKIQPAELGDSAMYLCASSLNRARYREQYFGPGTRLTVT.

V and J are TRBV9 and TRBJ2-7, with TRBD1 identical over 9 bases. Germline CDR1 and CDR2: SGDLS and YYNGEE. The junction had 11 bases not matched to a gene; V was cut back by 4 bases and J by 3 bases. The CDR3 loop spans 16 amino acids. The CDR3 is CASSPTTGQGHYEQYF. The CDR3 nucleotides read TGTGCCAGCAGCCCCACCACCGGACAGGGGCACTACGAGCAGTACTTC.

The CDR3 protein is CASSPLGGPQETQYF. CDR3 in DNA: TGTGCCAGCAGCCCGCTGGGTGGGCCCCAAGAGACCCAGTACTTC. V and J are TRBV7-6 and TRBJ2-5; no definite D call. V dropped 5 bases and J dropped 1 base, with 14 bases sitting between them. There are 15 residues in the CDR3. From germline, CDR1 is SGHVS and CDR2 FNYEAQ.

The genes are TRBV28 and TRBJ2-7; 8 bases line up with TRBD2. Germline loops: CDR1 MDHEN, CDR2 SYDVKM. Germline trimming cut 5 bases from V and 6 bases from J; bases unmatched to any gene: 12. CDR3 length equals 15 residues. CDR3 DNA sequence: TGTGCCAGCAGTCTCCCCGGACTAGCTGGGTCCGAGCAGTACTTC. Translation: CASSLPGLAGSEQYF.

Of note for this clone: Sequence at one end of the junction differs from germline and may be a read error. The chain uses TRBV9 and TRBJ1-6; 10 nucleotides agree with TRBD1. The CDR3 totals 15 residues. CDR1 and CDR2 from the germline V gene are SGDLS and YYNGEE. In DNA form, the CDR3 reads TGTGCCAGCAGCGTCGAGGGACAGGGGATGTCACCCCTTCACTTT. Protein: CASSVEGQGMSPLHF.

The gene calls are TRBV5-1 and TRBJ2-3, with 14 bases matching TRBD2. The CDR3 covers 18 residues. After removal of 0 bases from V and 2 bases from J, the junction contained 5 bases not matched to a gene. The germline CDR1 and CDR2 sequences are SGHRS and YFSETQ. CDR3 DNA: TGCGCCAGCAGCTTGGTCGGACTAGCGGGGGGACTCACAGATACGCAGTATTTT. Protein product: CASSLVGLAGGLTDTQYF.

This clone has just a few counts. This chain connects TRBV10-3 to TRBJ2-3, with 8 bases that match TRBD2. The germline V gene encodes CDR1 ENHRY and CDR2 SYGVKD. J lost 5 bases, V lost 6 bases, and 19 bases had no gene match. The CDR3 has 18 residues. Here the CDR3 reads CAISPVGAGGLGGDTQYF. The CDR3 DNA reads as TGTGCCATCAGCCCCGTCGGCGCGGGGGGACTGGGGGGAGATACGCAGTATTTT.

The J gene is TRBJ1-6, the V gene TRBV27, with TRBD1 matching 11 bases. Trimming took 3 bases from V and 7 from J; bases not matched to a gene: 5. The germline gives CDR1 MNHEY, CDR2 SMNVEV (reference sequence). The CDR3 length is 16 residues. The CDR3 here is CASSLAGTGGNSPLHF. In nucleotides, the CDR3 is TGTGCCAGCAGTTTGGCCGGGACAGGGGGAAATTCACCCCTCCACTTT.

The V call is TRBV4-3, the J call TRBJ1-5; unclear D gene. Germline V gene data show CDR1 as LGHNA and CDR2 as YSLEER. V shed 1 base and J shed 4 bases, with 8 bases lying between them. The CDR3 has 14 amino acids. CDR3 sequence: CASSQVGGNQPQHF. In DNA, the CDR3 is TGCGCCAGCAGCCAAGTCGGAGGGAATCAGCCCCAGCATTTT.

The rearrangement joins TRBV5-6 to TRBJ1-2; D not certain. This CDR3 has 13 amino acids. Germline V gives CDR1 SGHDT, CDR2 YYEEEE. V was cut by 1 base and J by 2 bases, with 6 bases left in between. The CDR3 region has the DNA TGTGCCAGCAGCTTGAGTCAGAACTATGGCTACACCTTC. This encodes CASSLSQNYGYTF.

This clone was recorded once. The chain combines TRBV7-3 with TRBJ2-5, with D possibly matching TRBD2 (7 bases). CDR1 is SGHTA, CDR2 FQGTGA, per germline. This CDR3 has 17 amino acids. V lost 2 bases and J 2 bases, leaving 18 bases between the germline ends. CDR3 residues: CASSLGGAGAPQETQYF. The CDR3 DNA is TGTGCCAGCAGCTTAGGGGGGGCAGGGGCCCCACAAGAGACCCAGTACTTC.

The V gene is TRBV7-2, the J gene TRBJ2-1; perhaps TRBD1 as D (6 bases). Per the germline V gene, CDR1 is SGHTA and CDR2 is FQGNSA. Trimming removed 5 bases at V and 7 bases at J, with 12 bases between. The CDR3 has 13 residues. The CDR3 region is CASSGGLLNEQFF. CDR3 sequence (DNA): TGTGCCAGCAGCGGGGGCCTATTGAATGAGCAGTTCTTC.

The chain recombines TRBV7-2 with TRBJ2-7, with 9 bases fitting TRBD1. The CDR3 is 15 amino acids. Germline-derived CDR1 and CDR2 are SGHTA and FQGNSA. The V gene end was trimmed by 5 bases and the J gene end by 1 base; junction bases not matched to a gene: 6. CDR3 nucleotides: TGTGCCAGCAGCCATCCGGGACAGGGATCCTACGAGCAGTACTTC. Translation gives CASSHPGQGSYEQYF.

The chain's CDR3 is CASMAHRVSNQPQHF. CDR3 DNA: TGTGCCAGCATGGCCCACAGGGTTAGCAATCAGCCCCAGCATTTT. The V call is TRBV2, the J call TRBJ1-5; possible D gene TRBD1, 6 bases. The CDR3 is made up of 15 amino acids. Germline assignment: CDR1 SNHLY and CDR2 FYNNEI. Trimming shortened V by 7 bases and J by 0 bases, and 13 bases separated the two germline ends.

This chain joins TRBV7-2 and TRBJ1-3, with TRBD1 identical over 7 bases. Germline V gene sequence: CDR1 SGHTA, CDR2 FQGNSA. CDR3 length equals 16 residues. Trimming cost V 4 bases and J 4 bases; bases outside gene matches: 10. The CDR3 region has the DNA TGTGCCAGCAGCTCCTCAGGGGGGACGGGGGGAAACACCATATATTTT. Its protein product is CASSSSGGTGGNTIYF.

The chain couples TRBV18 to TRBJ1-6, with a tentative D call TRBD1 (5 bases). Trimming shortened V by 2 bases and J by 5 bases, and 7 bases separated the two germline ends. The V gene's germline CDR1 is KGHSH and CDR2 LQKENI. The CDR3 is 14 amino acids. CDR3 protein: CASSPGADNSPLHF. For the CDR3, the DNA is TGTGCCAGCTCACCAGGGGCGGATAATTCACCCCTCCACTTT.

The gene calls are TRBV4-3 and TRBJ2-7, with 9 bases that match TRBD2. This CDR3 has 14 amino acids. Trimming at V came to 3 bases and at J to 3 bases, leaving 3 bases not matched to a gene. Germline V lookup: CDR1 LGHNA, CDR2 YSLEER. CDR3 sequence reads: CASSQAGGGYEQYF. The CDR3 nucleotides are TGCGCCAGCAGCCAGGCGGGGGGGGGCTACGAGCAGTACTTC.

This chain links TRBV6-6 with TRBJ1-4, with 8 bases lining up with TRBD1. The CDR3 has 14 amino acids. Germline lookup yields CDR1 MNHNY and CDR2 SVGAGI (reference sequence). Trimming at V came to 1 base and at J to 8 bases, leaving 3 bases not matched to a gene. This chain's CDR3 is CASSYLGDREKLFF. As DNA, the CDR3 is TGTGCCAGCAGTTACTTGGGGGACAGGGAAAAACTGTTTTTT.